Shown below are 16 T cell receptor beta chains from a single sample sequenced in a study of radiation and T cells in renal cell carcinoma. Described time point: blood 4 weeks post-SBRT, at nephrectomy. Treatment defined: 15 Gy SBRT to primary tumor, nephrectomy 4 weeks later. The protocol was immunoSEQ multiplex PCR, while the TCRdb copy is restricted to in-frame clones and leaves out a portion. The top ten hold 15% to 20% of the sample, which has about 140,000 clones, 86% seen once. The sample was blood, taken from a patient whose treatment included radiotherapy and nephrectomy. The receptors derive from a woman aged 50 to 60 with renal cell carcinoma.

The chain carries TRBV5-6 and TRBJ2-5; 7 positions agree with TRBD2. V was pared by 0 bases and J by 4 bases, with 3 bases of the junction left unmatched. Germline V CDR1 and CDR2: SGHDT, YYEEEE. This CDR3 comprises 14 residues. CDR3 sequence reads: CASSLEGLRETQYF. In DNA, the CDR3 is TGTGCCAGCAGCTTGGAGGGACTAAGAGAGACCCAGTACTTC.

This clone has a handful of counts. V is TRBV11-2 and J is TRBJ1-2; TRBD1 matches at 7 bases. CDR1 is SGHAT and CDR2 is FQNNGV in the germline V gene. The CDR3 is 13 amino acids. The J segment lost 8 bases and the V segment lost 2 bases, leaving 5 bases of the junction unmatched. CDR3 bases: TGTGCCAGCAGCTTAAACGACAGGGCGGGCTACACCTTC. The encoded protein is CASSLNDRAGYTF.

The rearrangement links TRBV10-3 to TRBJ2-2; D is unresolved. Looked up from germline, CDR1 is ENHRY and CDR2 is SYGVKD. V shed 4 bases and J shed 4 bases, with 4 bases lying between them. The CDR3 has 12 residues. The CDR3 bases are TGTGCCATCAGTGTGGGCACCGGGGAGCTGTTTTTT. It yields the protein CAISVGTGELFF.

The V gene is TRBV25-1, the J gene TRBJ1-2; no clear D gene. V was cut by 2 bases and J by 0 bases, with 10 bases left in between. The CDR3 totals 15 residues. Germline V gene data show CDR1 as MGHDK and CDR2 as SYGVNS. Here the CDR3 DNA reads TGTGCCAGCAGTGAAACCAGCCTTTCTAACTATGGCTACACCTTC. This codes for CASSETSLSNYGYTF.

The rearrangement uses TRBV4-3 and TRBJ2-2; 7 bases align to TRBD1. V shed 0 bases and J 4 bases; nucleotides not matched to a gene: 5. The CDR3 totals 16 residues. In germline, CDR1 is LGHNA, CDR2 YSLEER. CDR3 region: CASSQDVRQGTGELFF. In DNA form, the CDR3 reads TGCGCCAGCAGCCAAGATGTCAGACAGGGCACCGGGGAGCTGTTTTTT.

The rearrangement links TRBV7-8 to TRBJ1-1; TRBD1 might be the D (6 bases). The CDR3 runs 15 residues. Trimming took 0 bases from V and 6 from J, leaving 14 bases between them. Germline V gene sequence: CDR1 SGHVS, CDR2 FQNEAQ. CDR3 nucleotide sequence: TGTGCCAGCAGCTTAGCGCGGGGGGCTGGCGCTGAAGCTTTCTTT. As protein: CASSLARGAGAEAFF.

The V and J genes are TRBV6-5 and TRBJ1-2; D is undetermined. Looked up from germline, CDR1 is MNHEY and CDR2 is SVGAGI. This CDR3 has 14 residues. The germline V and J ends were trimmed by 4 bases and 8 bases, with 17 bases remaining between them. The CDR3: CASSSWEEKYGYTF. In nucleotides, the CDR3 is TGTGCCAGCAGTTCCTGGGAAGAGAAGTACGGCTACACCTTC.

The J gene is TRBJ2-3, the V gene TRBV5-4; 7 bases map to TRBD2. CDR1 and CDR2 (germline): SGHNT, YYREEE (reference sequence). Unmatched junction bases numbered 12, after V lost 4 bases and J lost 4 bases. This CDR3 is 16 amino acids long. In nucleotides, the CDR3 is TGTGCCAGCAGCGGAGGACTAGGCGTCATCTCAGATACGCAGTATTTT. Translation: CASSGGLGVISDTQYF.

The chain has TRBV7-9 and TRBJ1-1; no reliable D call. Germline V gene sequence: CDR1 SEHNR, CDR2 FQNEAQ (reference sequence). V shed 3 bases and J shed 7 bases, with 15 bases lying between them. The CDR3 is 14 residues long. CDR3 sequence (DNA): TGTGCCAGCAGCTTTCAGTTCCTAGGTATTGAAGCTTTCTTT. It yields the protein CASSFQFLGIEAFF.

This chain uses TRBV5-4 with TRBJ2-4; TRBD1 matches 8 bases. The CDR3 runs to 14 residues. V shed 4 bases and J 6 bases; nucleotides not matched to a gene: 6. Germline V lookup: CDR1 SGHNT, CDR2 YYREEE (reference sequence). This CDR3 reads CASSPDRAGNIQYF. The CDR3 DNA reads TGTGCCAGCAGCCCGGACAGGGCCGGAAACATTCAGTACTTC.

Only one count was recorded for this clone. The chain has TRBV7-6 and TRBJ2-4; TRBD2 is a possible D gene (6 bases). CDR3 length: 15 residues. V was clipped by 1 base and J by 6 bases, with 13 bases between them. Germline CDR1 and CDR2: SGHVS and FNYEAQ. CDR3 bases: TGTGCCAGCAGCTTAGGGATGGGACTTTCAAACATTCAGTACTTC. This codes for CASSLGMGLSNIQYF.

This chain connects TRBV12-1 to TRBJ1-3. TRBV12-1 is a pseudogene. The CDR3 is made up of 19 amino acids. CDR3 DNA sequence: TGTGCCAGCAGCCCCCTGGGCGGATGCTCTAACAACTCTGGAAACACCATATATTTT. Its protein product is CASSPLGGCSNNSGNTIYF.

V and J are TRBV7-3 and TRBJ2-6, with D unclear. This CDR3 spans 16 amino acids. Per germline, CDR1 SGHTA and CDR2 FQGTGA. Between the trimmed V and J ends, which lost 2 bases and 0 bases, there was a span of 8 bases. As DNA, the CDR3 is TGTGCCAGCAGCTTACTTGGATTCTCTGGGGCCAACGTCCTGACTTTC. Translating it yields CASSLLGFSGANVLTF.

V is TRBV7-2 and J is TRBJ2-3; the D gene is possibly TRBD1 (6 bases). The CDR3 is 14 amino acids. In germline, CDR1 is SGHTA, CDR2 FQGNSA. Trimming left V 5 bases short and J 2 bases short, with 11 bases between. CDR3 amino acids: CASSIGQFTDTQYF. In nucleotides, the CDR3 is TGTGCCAGCAGCATTGGACAGTTCACAGATACGCAGTATTTT.

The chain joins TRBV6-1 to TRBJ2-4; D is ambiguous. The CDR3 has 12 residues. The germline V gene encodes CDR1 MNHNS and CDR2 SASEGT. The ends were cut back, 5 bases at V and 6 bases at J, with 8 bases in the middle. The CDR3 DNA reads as TGTGCCAGCAGTCCTACAAGAAACATTCAGTACTTC. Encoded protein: CASSPTRNIQYF.

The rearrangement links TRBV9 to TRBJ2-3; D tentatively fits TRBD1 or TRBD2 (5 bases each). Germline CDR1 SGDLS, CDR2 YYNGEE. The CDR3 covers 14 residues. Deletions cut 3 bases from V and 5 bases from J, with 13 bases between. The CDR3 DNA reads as TGTGCCAGCAGCGCCGGGACCCAAGGAGATACGCAGTATTTT. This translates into CASSAGTQGDTQYF.